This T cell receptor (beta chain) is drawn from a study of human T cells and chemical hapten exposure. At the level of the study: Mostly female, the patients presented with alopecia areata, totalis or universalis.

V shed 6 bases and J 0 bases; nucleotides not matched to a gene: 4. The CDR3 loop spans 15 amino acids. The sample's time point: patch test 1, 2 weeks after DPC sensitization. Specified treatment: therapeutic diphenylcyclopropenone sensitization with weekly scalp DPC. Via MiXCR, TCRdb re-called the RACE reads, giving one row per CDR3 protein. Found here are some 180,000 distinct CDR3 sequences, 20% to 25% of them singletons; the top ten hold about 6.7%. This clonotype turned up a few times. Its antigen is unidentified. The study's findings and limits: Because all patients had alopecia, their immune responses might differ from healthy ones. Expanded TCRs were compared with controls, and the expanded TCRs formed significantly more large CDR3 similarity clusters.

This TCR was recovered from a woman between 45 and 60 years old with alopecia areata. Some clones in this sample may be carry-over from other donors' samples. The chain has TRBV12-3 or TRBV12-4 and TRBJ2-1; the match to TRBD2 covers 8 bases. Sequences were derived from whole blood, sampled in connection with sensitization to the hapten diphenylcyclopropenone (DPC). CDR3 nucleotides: TGTGCCAGCAGCATTACTAGCGGCTCCTACAATGAGCAGTTCTTC. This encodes CASSITSGSYNEQFF.